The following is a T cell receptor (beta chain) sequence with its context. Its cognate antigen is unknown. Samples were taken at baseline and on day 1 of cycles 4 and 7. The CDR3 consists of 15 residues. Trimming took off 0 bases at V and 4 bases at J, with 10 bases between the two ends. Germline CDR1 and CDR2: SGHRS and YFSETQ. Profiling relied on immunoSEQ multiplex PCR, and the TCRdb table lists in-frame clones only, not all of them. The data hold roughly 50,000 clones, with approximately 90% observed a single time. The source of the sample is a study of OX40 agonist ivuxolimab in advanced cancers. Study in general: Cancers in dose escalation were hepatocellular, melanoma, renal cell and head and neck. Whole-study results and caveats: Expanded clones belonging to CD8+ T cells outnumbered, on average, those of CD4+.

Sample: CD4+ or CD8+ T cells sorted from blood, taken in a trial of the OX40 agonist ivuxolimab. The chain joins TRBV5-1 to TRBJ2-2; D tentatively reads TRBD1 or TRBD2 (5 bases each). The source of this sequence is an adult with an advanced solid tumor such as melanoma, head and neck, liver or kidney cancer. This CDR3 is CASSLDGARTGELFF. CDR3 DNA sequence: TGCGCCAGCAGCTTGGACGGGGCCCGCACCGGGGAGCTGTTTTTT.